The 9 T cell receptor beta chains below all came from one sample that was sequenced in a study of blood T cell repertoires in COVID-19 (dated by TCRdb to between 2020 and 2021). Library preparation employed the immunoSEQ multiplex PCR assay. The immuneACCESS repertoire file appears here via TCRdb, limited to in-frame rearrangements. These files lack a portion of the clones; in checked studies, under half of the deficit traces to unresolved V genes, and the cause of the others is not known. The sample includes some 320,000 clones, with roughly nine tenths observed a single time. Roughly 2.9% of the sample is held by the ten biggest clonotypes. Sequenced material: PBMCs or T cells enriched from blood (not recorded which). The receptors were sampled from a woman aged 45-60 years who had been exposed to COVID-19.

This clone showed up just a few times. This chain joins TRBV7-2 and TRBJ2-7; the match to TRBD1 covers 9 bases. CDR1 and CDR2 from the germline V gene are SGHTA and FQGNSA. This CDR3 spans 13 amino acids. The trim removed 5 bases at V and 5 bases at J, leaving 4 bases unmatched. DNA for the CDR3: TGTGCCAGCAGCAGAGGACAGGGGCACGAGCAGTACTTC. Translated: CASSRGQGHEQYF.

The rearrangement uses TRBV19 and TRBJ1-2; 8 bases are a match to TRBD1. The CDR3 spans 16 residues. Germline CDR1 and CDR2: LNHDA and SQIVND (reference sequence). Germline trimming cut 7 bases from V and 1 base from J; bases unmatched to any gene: 11. The CDR3 DNA reads TGTGCCAGTACCTTGACAGGGGTCGCCCTTAACTATGGCTACACCTTC. It is translated as CASTLTGVALNYGYTF.

The chain employs TRBV19 and TRBJ2-2; no clear D gene. Per germline, CDR1 LNHDA and CDR2 SQIVND (reference sequence). The CDR3 sequence is 14 residues long. V gave up 5 bases and J gave up 3 bases, with 10 bases separating them. For the CDR3, the DNA is TGTGCCAGTAGTCGCCTAAAAGACACCGGGGAGCTGTTTTTT. Translated, it gives CASSRLKDTGELFF.

V usage is TRBV27 and J usage is TRBJ1-1; D is possibly TRBD1 (5 bases). Germline V CDR1 and CDR2: MNHEY, SMNVEV (reference sequence). V lost 6 bases and J lost 7, with 18 bases in between. The CDR3 totals 14 residues. CDR3 loop: CASRTGVGTIEAFF. CDR3 bases: TGTGCCAGCAGGACGGGAGTAGGGACGATTGAAGCTTTCTTT.

The chain joins TRBV14 to TRBJ1-6; D is possibly TRBD1 (5 bases). V was trimmed by 1 base and J by 9 bases, leaving 13 bases between them. The CDR3 extends over 15 amino acids. The germline gives CDR1 SGHDN, CDR2 FVKESK. The CDR3 here is CASSQGRGLISPLHF. The CDR3 DNA reads TGTGCCAGCAGCCAAGGAAGGGGACTGATTTCACCCCTCCACTTT.

This chain joins TRBV27 and TRBJ1-5; D might be TRBD1 (5 bases). V lost 0 bases and J lost 0, with 9 bases in between. The CDR3 extends over 16 amino acids. Germline CDR1 MNHEY, CDR2 SMNVEV (reference sequence). CDR3 in DNA: TGTGCCAGCAGTTTATCGTACAGGCCTAGCAATCAGCCCCAGCATTTT. Its translation is CASSLSYRPSNQPQHF.

The chain links TRBV5-1 to TRBJ2-5, with 9 bases matching TRBD1. Per the germline V gene, CDR1 is SGHRS and CDR2 is YFSETQ. The J segment lost 3 bases and the V segment lost 4 bases, leaving 7 bases of the junction unmatched. This CDR3 spans 15 amino acids. The CDR3 coding sequence is TGCGCCAGCAGCCCGGGACAGGGAGGTGAAGAGACCCAGTACTTC. As protein: CASSPGQGGEETQYF.

The chain carries TRBV28 and TRBJ2-3, with 13 bases fitting TRBD2. Looked up from germline, CDR1 is MDHEN and CDR2 is SYDVKM. After removal of 1 base from V and 2 bases from J, the junction contained 9 bases not matched to a gene. This CDR3 contains 19 residues. The CDR3 DNA follows: TGTGCCAGCAGTTTATTCGCGGGGGGACTAGCGGGGATCACAGATACGCAGTATTTT. Its protein product is CASSLFAGGLAGITDTQYF.

CDR3 region: CASSLGDRDNEKLFF. In DNA form, the CDR3 reads TGTGCCAGCAGCTTAGGTGACAGAGATAATGAAAAACTGTTTTTT. The chain joins TRBV11-1 to TRBJ1-4; D is possibly TRBD1 (5 bases). The germline V gene has CDR1 SGHAT and CDR2 FQDESV (reference sequence). CDR3 length: 15 residues. V shed 1 base and J shed 4 bases, with 10 bases lying between them.